The T cell receptor (beta chain) under discussion was sequenced for a study of radiation and T cells in renal cell carcinoma. As for time point: baseline pretreatment blood. Treatment of the sample: 15 Gy SBRT to primary tumor, nephrectomy 4 weeks later. Profiling relied on immunoSEQ multiplex PCR, and the TCRdb table lists in-frame clones only, not all of them. Counted here are about 59,000 clones, about three quarters occurring once; the ten biggest clones make up approximately 7%. This CDR3 spans 15 amino acids. J was trimmed by 3 bases and V by 4 bases; bases with no gene match: 3. CDR1 SGDLS and CDR2 YYNGEE come from the germline V gene.

The rearrangement uses TRBV9 and TRBJ2-1; 11 bases line up with TRBD2. This sample comprised blood, obtained from a patient whose treatment included radiotherapy and nephrectomy. This clonotype was obtained from a man in his 60s with renal cell carcinoma. This CDR3 reads CASSPGLADYNEQFF. The CDR3 DNA reads as TGTGCCAGCAGCCCGGGACTAGCGGACTACAATGAGCAGTTCTTC.